The entry that follows covers one TCR beta chain sequence. Enrollees, about 18 to 90 years old, lived in around 23 US areas. Two consecutive negative NP/OP PCR tests, clearance, or resolved symptoms defined Cohort 3 recovery. Per the original methods: Using reference gene primer amplification, nucleated cell counts were estimated. Data came from immunoSEQ multiplex PCR; TCRdb stores just in-frame clones and leaves some out. The D gene and trimming were derived from the DNA, and the V and J assignments and clone size from that table. The profile shows more than 200,000 clones, roughly 80% of them singletons. The entry originates in a study of blood T cell repertoires in COVID-19. Study at large: The United States, Italy and Spain provided the acute and convalescent COVID-19 samples.

CDR1 and CDR2 (germline): LGHNA, YNFKEQ. J lost 3 bases, V lost 2 bases, and 2 bases had no gene match. The CDR3 runs 15 residues. Sample: PBMCs or T cells enriched from blood (not recorded which). This clonotype was sampled from a man in his 60s who had recovered from COVID-19. The V and J genes are TRBV4-2 and TRBJ2-2, with TRBD1 matching 8 bases. CDR3 amino acids: CASSQRQGYTGELFF. In DNA, the CDR3 is TGTGCCAGCAGCCAACGACAGGGGTACACCGGGGAGCTGTTTTTT.